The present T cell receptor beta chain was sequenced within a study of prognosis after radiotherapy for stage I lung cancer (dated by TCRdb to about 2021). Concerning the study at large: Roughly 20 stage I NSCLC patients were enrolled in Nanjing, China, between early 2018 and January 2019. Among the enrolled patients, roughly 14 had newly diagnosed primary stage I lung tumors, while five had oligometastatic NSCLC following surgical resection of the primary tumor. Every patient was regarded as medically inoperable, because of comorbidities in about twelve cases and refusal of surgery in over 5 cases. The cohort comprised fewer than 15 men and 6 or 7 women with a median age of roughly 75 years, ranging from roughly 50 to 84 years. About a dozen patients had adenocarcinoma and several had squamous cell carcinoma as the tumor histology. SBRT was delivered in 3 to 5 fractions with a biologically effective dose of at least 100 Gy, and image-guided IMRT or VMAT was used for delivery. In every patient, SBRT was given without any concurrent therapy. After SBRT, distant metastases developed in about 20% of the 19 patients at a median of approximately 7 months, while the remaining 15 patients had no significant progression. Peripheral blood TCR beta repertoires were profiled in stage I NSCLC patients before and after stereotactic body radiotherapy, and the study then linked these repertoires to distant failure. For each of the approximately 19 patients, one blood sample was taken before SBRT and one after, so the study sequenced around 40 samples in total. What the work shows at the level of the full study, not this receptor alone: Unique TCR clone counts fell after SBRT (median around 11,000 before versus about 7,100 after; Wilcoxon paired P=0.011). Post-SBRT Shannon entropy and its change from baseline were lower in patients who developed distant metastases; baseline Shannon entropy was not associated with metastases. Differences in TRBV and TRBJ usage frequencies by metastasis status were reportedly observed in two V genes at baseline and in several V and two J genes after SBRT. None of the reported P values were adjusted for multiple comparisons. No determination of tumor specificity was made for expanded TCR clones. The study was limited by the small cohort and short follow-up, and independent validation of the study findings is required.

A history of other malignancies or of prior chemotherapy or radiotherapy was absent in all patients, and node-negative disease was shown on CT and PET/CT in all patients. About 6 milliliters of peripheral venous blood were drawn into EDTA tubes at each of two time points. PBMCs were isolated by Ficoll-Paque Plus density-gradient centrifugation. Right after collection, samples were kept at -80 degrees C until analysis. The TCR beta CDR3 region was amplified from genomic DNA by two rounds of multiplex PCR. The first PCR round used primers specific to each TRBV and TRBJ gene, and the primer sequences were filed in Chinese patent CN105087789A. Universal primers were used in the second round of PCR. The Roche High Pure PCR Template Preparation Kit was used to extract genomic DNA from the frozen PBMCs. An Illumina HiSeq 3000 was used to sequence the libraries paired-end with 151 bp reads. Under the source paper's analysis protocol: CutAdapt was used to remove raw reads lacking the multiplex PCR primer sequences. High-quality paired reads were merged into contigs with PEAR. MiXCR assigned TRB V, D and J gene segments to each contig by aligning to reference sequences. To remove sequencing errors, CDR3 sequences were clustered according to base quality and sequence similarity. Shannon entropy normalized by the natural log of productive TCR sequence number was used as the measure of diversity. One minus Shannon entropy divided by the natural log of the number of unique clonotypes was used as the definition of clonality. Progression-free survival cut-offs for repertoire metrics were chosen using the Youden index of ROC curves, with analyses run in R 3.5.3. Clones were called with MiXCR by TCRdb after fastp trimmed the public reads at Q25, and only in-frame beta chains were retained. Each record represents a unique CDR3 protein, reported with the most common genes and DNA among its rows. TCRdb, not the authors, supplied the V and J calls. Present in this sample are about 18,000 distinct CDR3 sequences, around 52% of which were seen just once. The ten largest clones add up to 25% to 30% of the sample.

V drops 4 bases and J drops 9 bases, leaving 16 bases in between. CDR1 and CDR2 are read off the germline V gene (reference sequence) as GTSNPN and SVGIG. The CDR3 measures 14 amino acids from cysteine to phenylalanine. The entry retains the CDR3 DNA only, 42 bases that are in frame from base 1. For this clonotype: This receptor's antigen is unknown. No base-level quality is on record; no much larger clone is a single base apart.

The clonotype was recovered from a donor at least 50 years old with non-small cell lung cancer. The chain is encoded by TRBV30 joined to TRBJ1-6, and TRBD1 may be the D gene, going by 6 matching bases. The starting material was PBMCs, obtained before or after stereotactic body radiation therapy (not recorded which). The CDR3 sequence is CAWTIGRGASPLHF. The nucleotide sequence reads TGTGCCTGGACTATCGGCAGGGGAGCTTCACCCCTCCACTTT. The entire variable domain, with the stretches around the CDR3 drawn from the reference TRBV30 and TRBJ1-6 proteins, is SQTIHQWPATLVQPVGSPLSLECTVEGTSNPNLYWYRQAAGRGLQLLFYSVGIGQISSEVPQNLSASRPQDRQFILSSKKLLLSDSGFYLCAWTIGRGASPLHFGNGTRLTVT.